A selection of T cell receptor beta chains follows, all from one sample in a study of long-term antiretroviral therapy in people with HIV. The assay was immunoSEQ multiplex PCR, and TCRdb's table has in-frame clones only and misses some. The repertoire has tens of thousands of clones, roughly nine tenths of them found once; the top ten carry under 9.5%. The sample in question was unsorted PBMCs, obtained approximately 5 years before starting antiretroviral therapy. Receptors originate from a man in his fifties or sixties with HIV. CDR3s include the opening cysteine and the closing phenylalanine or tryptophan. A D gene is named only where the DNA matches it firmly. For some rows the clone size is stated as once, few or many, or as a class when expanded; others skip it.

d_call	v_call	j_call	clone_size	cdr3_nt	cdr3_aa
.	TRBV12-1	TRBJ2-7	.	TGTGCCAGCAGCCAGGGTTCGGAGGAGCAGTACTTC	CASSQGSEEQYF
.	TRBV18	TRBJ2-7	.	TGTGCCAGCTCACCAGTGGGTAAGATCTCCTACGAGCAGTACTTC	CASSPVGKISYEQYF
.	TRBV7-2	TRBJ2-7	.	TGTGCCAGCAGCTCGATCCGGGACACGATCTCCTACGAGCAGTACTTC	CASSSIRDTISYEQYF
TRBD1	TRBV4-3	TRBJ1-2	.	TGCGCCAGCAGCCAACAGGGGGTAGGCGGCTACACCTTC	CASSQQGVGGYTF
.	TRBV2	TRBJ2-1	.	TGTGCCAGCAGTGAGGGGCTGGCGGATGAGCAGTTCTTC	CASSEGLADEQFF
.	TRBV18	TRBJ2-1	.	TGTGCCAGCTCACCGTCCAGGGCCCACTACAATGAGCAGTTCTTC	CASSPSRAHYNEQFF
TRBD1	TRBV30	TRBJ1-4	.	TGTGCCTGGAGTGCTGGACAGGGAAGTTCAGGTGGAAAACTGTTTTTT	CAWSAGQGSSGGKLFF
TRBD1	TRBV6-1	TRBJ1-1	.	TGTGCCAGCAGTGCGCGGACAGGGCGGAATGGAGAAGCTTTCTTT	CASSARTGRNGEAFF
TRBD1	TRBV5-8	TRBJ1-5	few	TGTGCCAGCAGCCCTGGACAGGGAGATCAGCCCCAGCATTTT	CASSPGQGDQPQHF
.	TRBV6-1	TRBJ2-7	.	TGTGCCAGCAGTGAAGGGCTAGTGGTCGAGCAGTACTTC	CASSEGLVVEQYF
.	TRBV7-9	TRBJ2-1	.	TGTGCCAGCAGCACGGGGACAAGCGTTTACAATGAGCAGTTCTTC	CASSTGTSVYNEQFF
TRBD2	TRBV5-4	TRBJ2-3	.	TGTGCCAGCAGCTTGCTAGCGGGGAGCACAGATACGCAGTATTTT	CASSLLAGSTDTQYF
.	TRBV19	TRBJ1-1	.	TGTGCCAGTAGTATAGAGGTGTACACTGAAGCTTTCTTT	CASSIEVYTEAFF
.	TRBV18	TRBJ2-1	.	TGTGCCAGCTCACCTAGCGGTTCCTCCTACAATGAGCAGTTCTTC	CASSPSGSSYNEQFF
TRBD1	TRBV19	TRBJ2-6	.	TGTGCCAGTAGTTTGGGACGACAGGGGGGTTGGGCCGGGGCCAACGTCCTGACTTTC	CASSLGRQGGWAGANVLTF
TRBD2	TRBV4-1	TRBJ2-7	.	TGCGCCAGCAGCCAAGCCGGGACTAGCGGGAGAGGGAGCTCCTACGAGCAGTACTTC	CASSQAGTSGRGSSYEQYF
.	TRBV18	TRBJ2-3	once	TGTGCCAGCTCACCATCGGGGCCGGGGGATACGCAGTATTTT	CASSPSGPGDTQYF
TRBD1	TRBV5-1	TRBJ2-1	.	TGCGCCAGCAGCCCCGGGACAGGGGGGTTAGAGCAGTTCTTC	CASSPGTGGLEQFF
.	TRBV5-1	TRBJ2-2	.	TGCGCCAGCAGCACACGCTGGCGGACTGGTGCGAACACCGGGGAGCTGTTTTTT	CASSTRWRTGANTGELFF
TRBD2	TRBV6-5	TRBJ2-7	.	TGTGCCAGCAGTAGAGGACTAGCGGACTACGAGCAGTACTTC	CASSRGLADYEQYF
TRBD1	TRBV5-5	TRBJ2-5	.	TGTGCCAGCAGCCCGGGGACAGGATACTTAGAGACCCAGTACTTC	CASSPGTGYLETQYF
TRBD2	TRBV7-8	TRBJ2-2	.	TGTGCCAGCAGCTTCGGACTAGCGGGGGGGCAGGGGGAGCTGTTTTTT	CASSFGLAGGQGELFF
.	TRBV7-3	TRBJ2-2	.	TGTGCCAGCAGCTTAAGTGGCCTACCCACCGGGGAGCTGTTTTTT	CASSLSGLPTGELFF
TRBD1	TRBV5-6	TRBJ1-2	.	TGTGCCAGCAGCCTGACAGGGGCTCGTGGCTACACCTTC	CASSLTGARGYTF
.	TRBV5-4	TRBJ1-6	.	TGTGCCAGCAGCTTGGGAAAAACAGGGTACTCACCCCTCCACTTT	CASSLGKTGYSPLHF